The next 13 T cell receptor beta chains were all read from a single sample in a study of T cells in Graves' hyperthyroidism and ophthalmopathy. Amplification yielded TCR beta CDR3 regions, with RNA transcripts as the source. The HTBI primer set drove a first-round RT-PCR of the TCR CDR3. TCRdb ran MiXCR on the multiplex PCR reads and lists one entry per CDR3 protein. The data hold about 380,000 distinct CDR3 sequences, with roughly 12% observed a single time. The sequencing sample was made of blood. These receptors originate from a man aged 25-45 years with Graves' hyperthyroidism that later progressed to Graves' ophthalmopathy.

This clonotype was detected ten times or more. The chain is built from TRBV2 and TRBJ2-1; 10 bases fit TRBD2. J gave up 5 bases and V 4 bases, and 11 bases lay outside the gene matches. Germline values: CDR1 SNHLY, CDR2 FYNNEI. CDR3 length equals 17 residues. The CDR3 sequence: CASSVERGGLEHNEQFF. The CDR3 DNA reads TGTGCCAGCAGTGTTGAGCGGGGGGGCCTTGAACACAATGAGCAGTTCTTC.

This clonotype has just a few counts. The chain uses TRBV10-2 and TRBJ1-4, with D tentatively TRBD1 (6 bases). V lost 1 base and J 7 bases, leaving 10 bases between the germline ends. This CDR3 has 14 residues. Per the germline V gene, CDR1 is WSHSY and CDR2 is SAAADI. The CDR3 sequence is CASSEWGAGEKLFF. The CDR3 nucleotides read TGCGCCAGCAGTGAGTGGGGGGCTGGTGAAAAACTGTTTTTT.

This sequence joins TRBV12-3 or TRBV12-4 and TRBJ2-7, with 7 nucleotides matching TRBD1. The CDR3 is made up of 15 amino acids. After removal of 7 bases from V and 6 bases from J, the junction contained 15 bases not matched to a gene. CDR3 nucleotides: TGTGCCAGCACCCCGGGACAGCCTAAGGGTTCCGAGCAGTACTTC. Encoded protein: CASTPGQPKGSEQYF.

The chain combines TRBV19 with TRBJ2-2; D is unclear. Per the germline V gene, CDR1 is LNHDA and CDR2 is SQIVND (reference sequence). CDR3 size: 12 residues. V lost 4 bases and J lost 6, with 6 bases in between. CDR3 sequence reads: CASSSIAGELFF. DNA of the CDR3: TGTGCCAGTAGTAGCATAGCCGGGGAGCTGTTTTTT.

The gene calls are TRBV6-2 or TRBV6-3 and TRBJ2-5; the D is unclear. The length of the CDR3 is 13 residues. The germline CDR1 and CDR2 sequences are MNHEY and SVGEGT. V was pared by 2 bases and J by 11 bases, with 15 bases between. The DNA for the CDR3 is TGTGCCAGCAGTTACCCTGGAGTAGCAAATCAGTACTTC. It translates to CASSYPGVANQYF.

This clonotype occurred many times. The V gene is TRBV12-3 or TRBV12-4, the J gene TRBJ2-1; 12 bases fit TRBD2. Germline trimming cut 6 bases from V and 0 bases from J; bases unmatched to any gene: 21. The CDR3 totals 22 residues. CDR3 sequence (DNA): TGTGCCAGCAGGGCAAGGACACTCTCGAGACTAGCGGGGGTTAGCTCCTACAATGAGCAGTTCTTC. This encodes CASRARTLSRLAGVSSYNEQFF.

This clonotype appeared many times. The V call is TRBV18, the J call TRBJ1-5; 7 nucleotides agree with TRBD1. With 4 bases clipped from V and 10 bases from J, the junction kept 13 bases outside the gene matches. Germline CDR1 reads KGHSH; CDR2 reads LQKENI. This CDR3 has 15 amino acids. The CDR3 DNA is TGTGCCAGCTCACAAGGGGGCTTAATGGGCAGCCCCCAGCATTTT. Protein: CASSQGGLMGSPQHF.

The V and J genes are TRBV7-6 and TRBJ2-7, with D perhaps given as TRBD1 or TRBD2 (5 bases each). Germline CDR1 reads SGHVS; CDR2 reads FNYEAQ. The CDR3 is 15 residues long. The germline V and J ends were trimmed by 5 bases and 7 bases, with 21 bases remaining between them. The CDR3 DNA reads TGTGCCAGCAGCACCGGGACGTTCTACCTGGGGGAGCAGTACTTC. The encoded protein is CASSTGTFYLGEQYF. Drawing the rest from reference TRBV7-6 and TRBJ2-7, the complete variable domain is GAGVSQSPRYKVTKRGQDVALRCDPISGHVSLYWYRQALGQGPEFLTYFNYEAQQDKSGLPNDRFSAERPEGSISTLTIQRTEQRDSAMYRCASSTGTFYLGEQYFGPGTRLTVT.

This chain uses TRBV5-6 with TRBJ1-1, with D unclear. The CDR3 is made up of 13 amino acids. V was trimmed by 3 bases and J by 9 bases, leaving 15 bases between them. Germline V CDR1 and CDR2: SGHDT, YYEEEE. For the CDR3, the DNA is TGTGCCAGCAGCTCTTCTTTGCAGGCCAAAGCTTTCTTT. Its protein product is CASSSSLQAKAFF.

This clonotype was detected only a few times. V usage is TRBV3-1 and J usage is TRBJ1-1; 8 nucleotides agree with TRBD1. The CDR3 is made up of 13 amino acids. Trimming removed 1 base from V and 10 bases from J; junction bases left unmatched: 5. Germline V lookup: CDR1 LGHDT, CDR2 YNNKEL (reference sequence). The CDR3 DNA sequence: TGTGCCAGCAGCCAAGGACAGGGGCGAGGAGCTTTCTTT. Translating it yields CASSQGQGRGAFF.

The gene calls are TRBV3-1 and TRBJ2-3; 11 positions match TRBD1. The CDR3 length is 16 residues. Germline assignment: CDR1 LGHDT and CDR2 YNNKEL (reference sequence). Losses at the gene ends were 3 bases for V and 8 bases for J; bases not matched to a gene: 10. CDR3 coding DNA: TGTGCCAGCAGCCAGTCCGGACAGGGGGCTCTAGCTACGCAGTATTTT. Amino acids: CASSQSGQGALATQYF.

This clonotype has at least ten counts. CDR3 region: CATSDPPGQGQEKLFF. Here the CDR3 DNA reads TGTGCCACCAGTGATCCGCCGGGACAGGGACAGGAAAAACTGTTTTTT. This chain connects TRBV24-1 to TRBJ1-4, with TRBD1 matching 9 bases. Per the germline V gene, CDR1 is KGHDR and CDR2 is SFDVKD. The CDR3 extends over 16 amino acids. V lost 3 bases, J lost 8 bases, and 9 bases stayed unmatched.

This rearrangement joins TRBV20-1 to TRBJ2-7; possibly TRBD2 for D (7 bases). The V end was cut by 1 base, the J end by 6 bases, with 16 bases between. The germline V gene has CDR1 DFQATT and CDR2 SNEGSKA (reference sequence). This CDR3 is 14 amino acids long. The CDR3 protein is CSARVGGGPGEQYF. Here the CDR3 DNA reads TGCAGTGCTAGAGTGGGGGGGGGCCCGGGCGAGCAGTACTTC.